What follows describes a single TCR beta chain. Its antigen is unknown. Via MiXCR, TCRdb re-called the reads, giving one row per CDR3 protein. The sample has 680,000 or so distinct CDR3 sequences; around a third are singletons. This entry is derived from a study of T cell repertoires in cytomegalovirus infection. Turning to the study itself: Well-studied HLA-B-restricted epitopes and recently identified HLA-C-restricted epitopes of CMV were both used in the study.

CDR3 length equals 14 residues. The V segment lost 5 bases and the J segment 6 bases; nucleotides outside the gene matches: 6. Germline values: CDR1 SNHLY, CDR2 FYNNEI. This sequence joins TRBV2 and TRBJ2-3; TRBD2 matches at 9 bases. The sequence was collected from a human donor in good health (CMV status not recorded). Some clones in this sample may be carry-over from other donors' samples. The sequencing here drew on cultured PBMCs, taken from culture after CMV antigen stimulation. CDR3 region: CASSIAGVGDTQYF. The DNA of the CDR3 is TGTGCCAGCAGTATAGCGGGAGTGGGGGATACGCAGTATTTT.